Listed below are T cell receptor beta chains from one sample, sequenced in a study of T-cell memory formation after mild COVID-19. TCRdb reanalysed the 5' RACE reads using MiXCR and keeps one entry per CDR3 protein. The sample yields about 250,000 distinct CDR3 sequences, roughly 18% seen once. Material: PBMCs or a T cell subset sorted from them (not recorded which). Receptors originate from a man in his late teens or twenties who had mild COVID-19 (a few samples of this study predate the infection). Cell type and time point are not known. The CDR3 runs from the conserved cysteine through the conserved F or W. Each record gives: J gene, D gene, clone size, V gene, CDR3 DNA, CDR3 protein. The D gene is left open where the match is weak. The size of a clone is reported for some rows only, either as once, few or many, or as a class for expanded clones.

TRBJ2-5,NA,NA,TRBV4-3,TGCGCCAGCAGCCAAGAGATGGGCCAAGAGACCCAGTACTTC,CASSQEMGQETQYF
TRBJ1-1,NA,NA,TRBV11-2,TGTGCCAGCAGCTTTGACAGTGGGACTGAAGCTTTCTTT,CASSFDSGTEAFF
TRBJ1-2,NA,NA,TRBV12-3/TRBV12-4,TGTGCCAGCAGTCCCGGTGTAGGTGGCTACACCTTC,CASSPGVGGYTF
TRBJ2-2,TRBD1,NA,TRBV27,TGTGCCAGCAGTTCGACAGGGGGCCTCACCGGGGAGCTGTTTTTT,CASSSTGGLTGELFF
TRBJ2-7,NA,NA,TRBV4-3,TGCGCCAGCAGCCAATCTCCCAACCGGGACACCTCCTACGAGCAGTACTTC,CASSQSPNRDTSYEQYF
TRBJ2-5,NA,NA,TRBV5-1,TGCGCCAGCAGCTTGGGGCGCGGGGGCTCCCGGGAGACCCAGTACTTC,CASSLGRGGSRETQYF
TRBJ2-3,NA,NA,TRBV6-6,TGTGCCAGCAGTTACGTACAGAGCACAGATACGCAGTATTTT,CASSYVQSTDTQYF
TRBJ1-2,NA,few,TRBV6-2/TRBV6-3,TGTGCCAGCAGTTACCCTCTAGGGGGTGGCTACACCTTC,CASSYPLGGGYTF
TRBJ2-1,NA,NA,TRBV4-2,TGTGCCAGCAGCCAGGACTTTCGGGCTAGCGCTTACAATGAGCAGTTCTTC,CASSQDFRASAYNEQFF
TRBJ2-5,NA,few,TRBV6-5,TGTGCCAGCGGCAGATTGACAGAGACCCAGTACTTC,CASGRLTETQYF
TRBJ2-1,NA,NA,TRBV5-6,TGTGCCAGCAGCTTCGGAAGCGGCAATGAGCAGTTCTTC,CASSFGSGNEQFF
TRBJ2-3,NA,many,TRBV5-1,TGCGCCAGCAGCTCACCTAGCACAGATACGCAGTATTTT,CASSSPSTDTQYF
TRBJ2-1,NA,few,TRBV4-2,TGTGCCAGCAGCCAAGTTCTACAAGGACCCTCCTACAATGAGCAGTTCTTC,CASSQVLQGPSYNEQFF
TRBJ2-1,NA,once,TRBV21-1,TGTGCCAGCAGCAAAGCCCCAGGGGGCGCATCTAGTGAGCAGTTCTTC,CASSKAPGGASSEQFF
TRBJ1-2,TRBD1,NA,TRBV5-1,TGCGCCAGCAGCTTGGCCCAATACGAACAGGGGCAACCTCCCTATGGCTACACCTTC,CASSLAQYEQGQPPYGYTF
TRBJ2-7,TRBD1,NA,TRBV29-1,TGCAGTGTAAGCCCGGACAGGGGGGCGTACGAGCAGTACTTC,CSVSPDRGAYEQYF